Detailed here is one TCR beta chain. Which antigen it targets is not known. It has no much larger one-base neighbor in the sample; base qualities were not kept. This record belongs to a study of blood T cell repertoires in COVID-19 (dated by TCRdb to about 2020). In terms of the full investigation: The collaborator samples originated in the United States, Italy and Spain and spanned the acute and convalescent phases of COVID-19. Deeply sampled blood TCRbeta repertoires from subjects exposed to, actively infected with, or recovered from COVID-19 were included in the dataset. Where available, HLA class I and class II types were taken from metadata supplied by the sample provider and were not determined by assay-based typing. The repertoires were made available in a free public database intended to serve as a resource for research on the immune response to SARS-CoV-2. The prospective study material was composed of cDNA or gDNA derived from T cells, B-cell-depleted T cells, or PBMCs. Sample metadata almost always included a de-identified subject ID, COVID-19 status, age in years and sex. The samples were drawn from the first 160 participants of the ongoing ImmuneRACE study and from about 1,200 subjects provided by 6 global collaborators.

The immunoSEQ Assay, a bias-controlled multiplex PCR, was used to amplify TCRbeta CDR3 regions from genomic DNA. As for how the authors treated the data: Nucleated cell counts per sample were estimated from amplification of reference gene primers within the assay. To quantify the absolute abundance of each unique TCRbeta CDR3 rearrangement, sequence reads were collapsed and filtered. For each sample, productive Simpson clonality was calculated by taking the square root of Simpson's diversity index across productive rearrangements. In TCRdb, the immuneACCESS table is reduced to in-frame sequences with V and J assigned. These tables do not hold every clone; where another copy was compared, an unresolved V gene accounts for under half, and the others remain unexplained. V and J calls and clone size are copied from that table; D and trimming were computed from the DNA. Here the sample has 65,000 to 90,000 clones; approximately 89% occur a single time. The top ten clonotypes cover roughly 9.6% of the sample.

Here is what the overall study found, with its caveats: The amount of clinical and demographic metadata varied by source and participant and was provided uncurated.

Trimming takes 1 base from V and 7 bases from J, and the germline ends sit 13 bases apart. The CDR3 sequence holds 15 residues, the cysteine and phenylalanine included. Here the CDR3 DNA is all that survives: 45 bases in frame from base 1. The CDR1 and CDR2 encoded by the germline V gene are SGHAT and FQNNGV. Whole blood was collected in K2EDTA tubes by collaborating institutions according to the institutions' own protocols. For TCRbeta analysis, collaborators shipped samples as frozen whole blood, isolated PBMCs, or DNA extracted from either of those sample types. The V and J segments used are TRBV11-2 and TRBJ1-4; TRBD1 might be the D gene, on 6 matching bases. The TCR sequence derives from a man aged 80 or over with acute or convalescent COVID-19. Sequencing input: peripheral blood. The CDR3: CASSLGDRLTEKLFF. At the DNA level, the sequence is TGTGCCAGCAGCTTAGGAGACAGGTTGACTGAAAAACTGTTTTTT. The CDR3 plus the reference TRBV11-2 and TRBJ1-4 genes for the other parts give the full variable domain: EAGVAQSPRYKIIEKRQSVAFWCNPISGHATLYWYQQILGQGPKLLIQFQNNGVVDDSQLPKDRFSAERLKGVDSTLKIQPAKLEDSAVYLCASSLGDRLTEKLFFGSGTQLSVL.